Listed below are T cell receptor beta chains from one sample, sequenced in a study of T cell changes during pregnancy in multiple sclerosis. Profiling relied on immunoSEQ multiplex PCR, and the TCRdb table lists in-frame clones only, not all of them. The data show 85,000 to 100,000 clones, approximately 92% seen once. This material consisted of peripheral blood, taken after pregnancy. The receptor source for this set is a female donor with multiple sclerosis, enrolled in a pregnancy study. Both conserved end residues are part of each CDR3. A D gene is named only where the DNA matches it firmly. Rows may omit the clone size; those that give it use once, few, many or a size class.

J gene | V gene | clone size | D gene | CDR3 DNA | CDR3 protein
TRBJ1-2 | TRBV2 | . | TRBD1 | TGTGCCAGCAGGGTGGGACAGGTCGCTAACTATGGCTACACCTTC | CASRVGQVANYGYTF
TRBJ1-2 | TRBV6-5 | . | . | TGTGCCAGCAGTCTTCGTTCAGGGTATGGCGGCTACACCTTC | CASSLRSGYGGYTF
TRBJ1-1 | TRBV7-9 | . | . | TGTGCCAGCAGCTTAGCCCGGGAGTTCGGGGTAGAAGCTTTCTTT | CASSLAREFGVEAFF
TRBJ1-3 | TRBV10-1 | . | . | TGCGCCAGCAGTGTATCCGGGATCGGAAACACCATATATTTT | CASSVSGIGNTIYF
TRBJ2-1 | TRBV6-1 | . | TRBD1 | TGTGCCAGCAGTGACCCGGGACAGGGCAATTCTGAGCAGTTCTTC | CASSDPGQGNSEQFF
TRBJ1-5 | TRBV6-1 | . | . | TGTGCCAGCCCCTCAGGGATTTATAGCAATCAGCCCCAGCATTTT | CASPSGIYSNQPQHF
TRBJ2-4 | TRBV19 | . | . | TGTGCCAGTAGTAGATCGGGACTTACTCTGGGGAACATTCAGTACTTC | CASSRSGLTLGNIQYF
TRBJ2-3 | TRBV7-3 | once | . | TGTGCCAGCAGCTTAGGTAGCGGTGGGGACGATACGCAGTATTTT | CASSLGSGGDDTQYF
TRBJ1-1 | TRBV30 | . | . | TGTGCCTGGAGGTGGGCGACAGGTGCGTACACTGAAGCTTTCTTT | CAWRWATGAYTEAFF
TRBJ2-7 | TRBV6-5 | . | TRBD2 | TGTGCCAGCAGTAACTCTAGACTAGCGGGGACCTACGAGCAGTACTTC | CASSNSRLAGTYEQYF
TRBJ2-7 | TRBV6-1 | . | TRBD1 | TGTGCCAGCAGTGAACTGGGACAGGGCCCCTACGAGCAGTACTTC | CASSELGQGPYEQYF
TRBJ2-1 | TRBV7-9 | . | TRBD1 | TGTGCCAGCAGAAAGACAGGGGGCGGATTATTCGGAGCCAATGAGCAGTTCTTC | CASRKTGGGLFGANEQFF
TRBJ2-2 | TRBV6-1 | . | . | TGTGCCAGCAGGGCAGGGAACACCGGGGAGCTGTTTTTT | CASRAGNTGELFF
TRBJ1-5 | TRBV19 | . | . | TGTGCCAGTAGTATAGCGGGGGGCGAGGGCCAGCCCCAGCATTTT | CASSIAGGEGQPQHF
TRBJ1-1 | TRBV5-1 | . | . | TGCGCCAGTCATATCACAGCTAACACTGAAGCTTTCTTT | CASHITANTEAFF
TRBJ1-2 | TRBV28 | . | . | TGTGCCAGCACCCCTACAGTTAACTATGGCTACACCTTC | CASTPTVNYGYTF
TRBJ1-1 | TRBV7-9 | few | TRBD1 | TGTGCCAGCACCCTCGGACAGGTTGAAGCTTTCTTT | CASTLGQVEAFF
TRBJ2-5 | TRBV5-1 | . | . | TGCGCCAGCAGCTCCCTCCAAGAGACCCAGTACTTC | CASSSLQETQYF
TRBJ2-1 | TRBV5-1 | . | TRBD1 | TGCGCCAGCAGCCACGGCAGGGGGAATGAGCAGTTCTTC | CASSHGRGNEQFF
TRBJ2-3 | TRBV6-1 | . | . | TGTGCCAGCAGTGGATTCCCGGAGGGAGATACGCAGTATTTT | CASSGFPEGDTQYF
TRBJ2-7 | TRBV18 | . | TRBD1 | TGTGCCAGCTCCCCTAACCCGAGGGGGCTGGGCTCCTACGAGCAGTACTTC | CASSPNPRGLGSYEQYF
TRBJ2-5 | TRBV7-6 | few | TRBD1 | TGTGCCAGCAGCTCGCCCCGCGGGGGACAGGGCCAAGAGACCCAGTACTTC | CASSSPRGGQGQETQYF
TRBJ2-7 | TRBV29-1 | . | TRBD1 | TGCAGCGTTGAAGAAGCGGGACAGGGTCACGACGAGCAGTACTTC | CSVEEAGQGHDEQYF
TRBJ2-7 | TRBV21-1 | . | . | TGTGCCAGCAGCAGTCGACAGGGCAACTACGAGCAGTACTTC | CASSSRQGNYEQYF
TRBJ2-1 | TRBV27 | . | TRBD2 | TGTGCCAGCAGTTTTGGCCGGGTGGCGGGGCTAGCGGGGCGCCGCGAGCAGTTCTTC | CASSFGRVAGLAGRREQFF
TRBJ2-7 | TRBV5-1 | . | TRBD1 | TGCGCCAGCAGTTCGCAGGGGGCCGACGAGCAGTACTTC | CASSSQGADEQYF
TRBJ2-7 | TRBV27 | . | TRBD1 | TGTGCCAGCAGCCCCGGGACAGGGGGGGCCTACGAGCAGTACTTC | CASSPGTGGAYEQYF
TRBJ1-2 | TRBV25-1 | . | . | TGTGCCAGCAGTCGTCAGGAAAACAATGGCTACATCTTC | CASSRQENNGYIF
TRBJ1-2 | TRBV6-1 | . | TRBD1 | TGTGCCAGCAGGCCGGGACAGGGGGTCTCGTGGGGCTACACCTTC | CASRPGQGVSWGYTF
TRBJ2-1 | TRBV19 | once | TRBD2 | TGTGCCAGTAGTATTTGGCAGGGGTTAGTAGCGGGGGAGAACAATGAGCAGTTCTTC | CASSIWQGLVAGENNEQFF
TRBJ1-2 | TRBV19 | . | . | TGTGCCAGTAGTATAGAAGGCGGGAACTTCTATGGCTACACCTTC | CASSIEGGNFYGYTF
TRBJ2-5 | TRBV27 | . | . | TGTGCCAGCAGCCTGGGAGGAGGCCAAGAGACCCAGTACTTC | CASSLGGGQETQYF
TRBJ1-1 | TRBV4-2 | once | TRBD1 | TGTGCCAGCAGCCAAGCATTACAGGGGGCGGGGGAAGCTTTCTTT | CASSQALQGAGEAFF
TRBJ2-3 | TRBV30 | . | TRBD1 | TGTGCCTGGGAACAGGGGGCGGCAGATACGCAGTATTTT | CAWEQGAADTQYF
TRBJ2-3 | TRBV4-1 | . | . | TGCGCCAGCAGCCTAATCGGGGTACAAGTTTCCACAGATACGCAGTATTTT | CASSLIGVQVSTDTQYF
TRBJ2-7 | TRBV7-9 | . | TRBD1 | TGTGCCAGCAGCTTGCCGGACAGGGCCTACGAGCAGTACTTC | CASSLPDRAYEQYF
TRBJ1-3 | TRBV9 | . | TRBD1 | TGTGCCAGCAGCGCCCAGGGGGCGGCTGGAAACACCATATATTTT | CASSAQGAAGNTIYF
TRBJ1-4 | TRBV6-5 | . | TRBD1 | TGTGCCAGCAGTTACTCAGGGGGCTTAGGTGAAAAACTGTTTTTT | CASSYSGGLGEKLFF
TRBJ1-2 | TRBV4-3 | . | . | TGCGCCAGCAGCCAAGAACAGGGCTATGGCTACACCTTC | CASSQEQGYGYTF
TRBJ2-7 | TRBV5-1 | . | . | TGCGCCAGCAGCCACGACAGCTACGAGCAGTACTTC | CASSHDSYEQYF
TRBJ2-5 | TRBV7-9 | . | TRBD1 | TGTGCCAGCAGCTTCAGACAGGGGAGTGAGACCCAGTACTTC | CASSFRQGSETQYF
TRBJ2-1 | TRBV4-2 | . | TRBD2 | TGTGCCAGCAGCATTCGAGTACGACTAGCGGTCTACAATGAGCAGTTCTTC | CASSIRVRLAVYNEQFF